This TCR beta chain derives from a study of CD8 T cells in ankylosing spondylitis. Whole-study results and caveats: A motif of 7 to 9 highly homologous TCR beta variants was seen as apparently characteristic of ankylosing spondylitis blood.

TCRdb processed the 5' RACE reads anew with MiXCR; each CDR3 protein has one entry. The sample has 700,000 to 1,000,000 distinct CDR3 sequences, 12% seen once. As to this clonotype: What it recognizes is unknown.

This CDR3 spans 15 amino acids. Germline CDR1 DFQATT, CDR2 SNEGSKA (reference sequence). Trimming took off 3 bases at V and 0 bases at J, with 12 bases between the two ends. This TCR derives from a male donor with ankylosing spondylitis. The sample consisted of blood, either unsorted or a sorted T cell fraction (not recorded which). V is TRBV20-1 and J is TRBJ2-4; no clear D gene. CDR3 sequence reads: CSASGVKIAKNIQYF. CDR3 DNA: TGCAGTGCTAGTGGCGTAAAAATAGCCAAAAACATTCAGTACTTC.